The 29 T cell receptor beta chains below were found in one sample sequenced in a study of cytomegalovirus exposure and HLA in healthy donors. It was with 60 Vbeta and 13 Jbeta primers that the PCR ran. Assay: immunoSEQ multiplex PCR; the TCRdb copy retains only in-frame clones and omits some. This sample has under 200,000 clones, with around 90% found just once. The material sequenced was PBMCs. These TCRs come from a boy younger than 10 in good health and CMV-seronegative.

V and J are TRBV5-6 and TRBJ2-3, with 9 bases that match TRBD1. After removal of 1 base from V and 2 bases from J, the junction contained 5 bases not matched to a gene. This CDR3 is built from 16 residues. Germline values: CDR1 SGHDT, CDR2 YYEEEE. CDR3 region: CASSLSGQGNTDTQYF. The CDR3 DNA follows: TGTGCCAGCAGCTTGAGCGGACAGGGGAACACAGATACGCAGTATTTT.

V gene TRBV13 combines with J gene TRBJ2-1, with a tentative D call TRBD2 (5 bases). The CDR3 spans 12 residues. Germline lookup yields CDR1 PRHDT and CDR2 FYEKMQ (reference sequence). Trimming cost V 5 bases and J 9 bases, with 11 bases left between them. CDR3 nucleotides: TGTGCCAGCAGCATTCTAGCACGTGAGCAGTTCTTC. Its protein is CASSILAREQFF.

The gene calls are TRBV28 and TRBJ1-2; D gene uncertain. The CDR3 covers 13 residues. CDR1 MDHEN and CDR2 SYDVKM come from the germline V gene. Deletions cut 1 base from V and 8 bases from J, with 11 bases between. The CDR3 DNA is TGTGCCAGCAGTTTATTCCGGGGAGGAGGCTACACCTTC. Residues: CASSLFRGGGYTF.

This rearrangement joins TRBV7-9 to TRBJ1-1; 12 bases align to TRBD1. The V segment lost 3 bases and the J segment 0 bases; nucleotides outside the gene matches: 5. The CDR3 sequence is 17 residues long. Germline CDR1 reads SEHNR; CDR2 reads FQNEAQ (reference sequence). The CDR3 is CASSFRGQGALNTEAFF. The CDR3 bases are TGTGCCAGCAGCTTCAGGGGACAGGGGGCCCTGAACACTGAAGCTTTCTTT.

This clone came up once. The rearrangement uses TRBV2 and TRBJ2-6; 7 bases map to TRBD1. V was pared by 7 bases and J by 0 bases, with 12 bases of the junction left unmatched. The CDR3 extends over 18 amino acids. Germline CDR1 SNHLY, CDR2 FYNNEI. This CDR3 is CASNGQALTISGANVLTF. Here the CDR3 DNA reads TGTGCCAGCAACGGACAGGCCCTCACTATCTCTGGGGCCAACGTCCTGACTTTC.

The chain uses TRBV18 and TRBJ1-5, with D perhaps TRBD1 (5 bases). Germline CDR1 KGHSH, CDR2 LQKENI. The V end lost 6 bases, the J end lost 4 bases, and 22 bases lay between the germline ends. The CDR3 has 17 residues. CDR3 in DNA: TGTGCCAGCTCCCCTCAGGGATTCCCCCATTATAATCAGCCCCAGCATTTT. Translation gives CASSPQGFPHYNQPQHF.

V gene TRBV14 combines with J gene TRBJ2-7, with D tentatively TRBD1 (5 bases). The V gene's germline CDR1 is SGHDN and CDR2 FVKESK. This CDR3 region has 16 residues. The V end lost 0 bases, the J end lost 4 bases, and 16 bases lay between the germline ends. The DNA of the CDR3 is TGTGCCAGCAGCCAAGATGGTGGGGCAGGCGCTTACGAGCAGTACTTC. It yields the protein CASSQDGGAGAYEQYF.

The chain couples TRBV6-1 to TRBJ1-6; 10 nucleotides align to TRBD1. Looked up from germline, CDR1 is MNHNS and CDR2 is SASEGT. This CDR3 is built from 19 residues. The V segment lost 3 bases and the J segment 2 bases; nucleotides outside the gene matches: 10. CDR3 sequence: CASSDTRTGGMTYNSPLHF. As DNA, the CDR3 is TGTGCCAGCAGTGACACACGGACAGGGGGGATGACCTATAATTCACCCCTCCACTTT.

The chain joins TRBV18 to TRBJ2-7; the match to TRBD2 covers 9 bases. CDR3 length: 14 amino acids. Losses at the gene ends were 3 bases for V and 4 bases for J; bases not matched to a gene: 4. Germline loops: CDR1 KGHSH, CDR2 LQKENI. CDR3 sequence reads: CASSPGLASYEQYF. The DNA for the CDR3 is TGTGCCAGCTCACCTGGACTAGCGTCTTACGAGCAGTACTTC.

This clone was seen more than once but under ten times. The J gene is TRBJ2-1, the V gene TRBV2; D is possibly TRBD2 (5 bases). The CDR3 extends over 16 amino acids. The V end was cut by 8 bases, the J end by 5 bases, with 22 bases between. The germline V gene encodes CDR1 SNHLY and CDR2 FYNNEI. The chain's CDR3 is CASRRWVASSDNEQFF. CDR3 nucleotides: TGTGCCAGCCGACGGTGGGTAGCGAGCAGTGACAATGAGCAGTTCTTC.

This chain connects TRBV5-4 to TRBJ2-5, with D possibly matching TRBD1 (6 bases). The germline V gene has CDR1 SGHNT and CDR2 YYREEE (reference sequence). V lost 5 bases and J 2 bases, leaving 10 bases between the germline ends. This CDR3 is built from 13 residues. The CDR3 protein is CASRDSGQETQYF. Written as DNA, the CDR3 is TGTGCCAGCAGGGACAGCGGACAAGAGACCCAGTACTTC. The variable domain in full, completed from reference TRBV5-4 and TRBJ2-5, reads ETGVTQSPTHLIKTRGQQVTLRCSSQSGHNTVSWYQQALGQGPQFIFQYYREEENGRGNFPPRFSGLQFPNYSSELNVNALELDDSALYLCASRDSGQETQYFGPGTRLLVL.

The genes are TRBV10-3 and TRBJ2-2, with a weak D call TRBD1 (6 bases). From germline, CDR1 is ENHRY and CDR2 SYGVKD. The CDR3 sequence is 15 residues long. V lost 7 bases to trimming and J lost 2 bases, with 14 bases between them. CDR3 loop: CAITIGTLNTGELFF. CDR3 bases: TGTGCCATCACCATCGGGACACTTAACACCGGGGAGCTGTTTTTT.

Written as DNA, the CDR3 is TGTGCCAGCAGCCAGGGGGACAGGGAGGGTGGTTATGGCTACACCTTC. Protein sequence: CASSQGDREGGYGYTF. The chain joins TRBV4-2 to TRBJ1-2; the match to TRBD1 covers 9 bases. The germline V gene encodes CDR1 LGHNA and CDR2 YNFKEQ. CDR3 length: 16 amino acids. V was clipped by 3 bases and J by 5 bases; unmatched bases: 10.

The gene calls are TRBV7-2 and TRBJ2-7; possibly TRBD2 for D (5 bases). CDR1 and CDR2 (germline): SGHTA, FQGNSA. V shed 4 bases and J shed 5 bases, with 15 bases lying between them. The length of the CDR3 is 14 residues. The CDR3 bases are TGTGCCAGCAGCTCGGGGTCCCTCCTCCACGAGCAGTACTTC. This sequence encodes CASSSGSLLHEQYF.

The chain recombines TRBV2 with TRBJ2-1; D is perhaps TRBD2 (6 bases). V was pared by 7 bases and J by 5 bases, with 15 bases between. Per the germline V gene, CDR1 is SNHLY and CDR2 is FYNNEI. CDR3 size: 14 residues. CDR3 DNA sequence: TGTGCCAGCAAAGGGAGGACCACTAACAATGAGCAGTTCTTC. As protein: CASKGRTTNNEQFF.

This chain links TRBV4-1 with TRBJ2-5; 10 bases agree with TRBD2. V lost 0 bases and J lost 4; bases outside the gene matches: 8. Per the germline V gene, CDR1 is MGHRA and CDR2 is YSYEKL. This CDR3 has 17 amino acids. CDR3 residues: CASSQDHASGSGETQYF. CDR3 nucleotides: TGCGCCAGCAGCCAAGATCACGCTAGCGGGAGTGGAGAGACCCAGTACTTC.

The chain combines TRBV28 with TRBJ2-3; D is possibly TRBD2 (6 bases). Germline CDR1 is MDHEN and CDR2 is SYDVKM. Deletions cut 2 bases from V and 2 bases from J, with 17 bases between. The CDR3 has 17 amino acids. CDR3 region: CASSLQAAGRYTDTQYF. In DNA, the CDR3 is TGTGCCAGCAGTTTACAGGCGGCGGGGCGATACACAGATACGCAGTATTTT.

This chain links TRBV27 with TRBJ1-1; TRBD1 might be the D (6 bases). Trimming took 6 bases from V and 5 from J, leaving 16 bases between them. In germline, CDR1 is MNHEY, CDR2 SMNVEV (reference sequence). CDR3 size: 14 residues. CDR3 residues: CASSQRQAGTEAFF. In nucleotides, the CDR3 is TGTGCCAGCAGCCAGAGACAGGCGGGTACTGAAGCTTTCTTT.

This sequence joins TRBV9 and TRBJ2-3, with 7 bases lining up with TRBD2. CDR1 is SGDLS, CDR2 YYNGEE, per germline. V lost 3 bases to trimming and J lost 4 bases; unmatched junction nucleotides: 5. The CDR3 has 14 amino acids. The CDR3, as DNA: TGTGCCAGCAGCGCAGGGACTACCGCAGATACGCAGTATTTT. It codes for CASSAGTTADTQYF.

The CDR3 coding sequence is TGTGCCAGTAGTATTAGGGGCAGAGTCTACGAGCAGTACTTC. As protein: CASSIRGRVYEQYF. The J gene is TRBJ2-7, the V gene TRBV19; possible D gene TRBD1, 5 bases. The CDR3 has 14 residues. Germline V CDR1 and CDR2: LNHDA, SQIVND (reference sequence). V shed 3 bases and J shed 3 bases, with 12 bases lying between them.

The chain links TRBV6-4 to TRBJ1-4; possible D gene TRBD1, 6 bases. Per the germline V gene, CDR1 is MRHNA and CDR2 is SNTAGT. Trimming cost V 9 bases and J 7 bases, with 15 bases left between them. The CDR3 is 13 residues long. The CDR3 here is CASPLQGGEKLFF. The CDR3 DNA is TGTGCCAGTCCACTACAGGGCGGTGAAAAACTGTTTTTT.

In the case of this clone: Mismatch with germline at one junction end may stem from a read error. The rearrangement joins TRBV5-1 to TRBJ2-1; 7 nucleotides align to TRBD1. The CDR3 is 15 residues long. The germline CDR1 and CDR2 sequences are SGHRS and YFSETQ. The chain's CDR3 is CASNLAWTGPDEQFF. The CDR3 nucleotides read TGCGCCAGCAACTTGGCCTGGACAGGCCCCGATGAGCAGTTCTTC.

The gene calls are TRBV5-1 and TRBJ2-2; 9 bases match TRBD1. Germline CDR1 and CDR2: SGHRS and YFSETQ. The CDR3 has 15 amino acids. J was trimmed by 6 bases and V by 2 bases; bases with no gene match: 5. CDR3 loop: CASSFQDRGAGELFF. CDR3 sequence (DNA): TGCGCCAGCAGCTTTCAGGACAGGGGCGCCGGGGAGCTGTTTTTT.

The chain couples TRBV9 to TRBJ2-3, with D unclear. The CDR3 spans 13 residues. Germline V gene lookup returns CDR1 SGDLS and CDR2 YYNGEE. With 2 bases removed from V and 2 bases from J, the gap between germline ends came to 6 bases. CDR3 in amino acids: CASSVQDTDTQYF. The CDR3 coding sequence is TGTGCCAGCAGCGTTCAGGACACAGATACGCAGTATTTT.

This sequence joins TRBV4-1 and TRBJ2-5; 12 bases map to TRBD2. The DNA end is more similar to TRBJ2-7, so the J call may be wrong. CDR3 size: 18 residues. Germline CDR1 is MGHRA and CDR2 is YSYEKL. The CDR3 DNA follows: TGCGCCAGCAGCTATGGACTAGCGGGGACGGAAAGCTCCTACGAGCAGTACTTC. It is translated as CASSYGLAGTESSYEQYF.

V and J are TRBV15 and TRBJ1-5, with TRBD1 matching over 10 bases. The CDR3 contains 15 residues. The germline CDR1 and CDR2 sequences are LNHNV and YYDKDF (reference sequence). V dropped 3 bases and J dropped 4; count of bases not matched to a gene: 3. The CDR3 bases are TGTGCCACCAGCAGCGACAGGGGGCGGAATCAGCCCCAGCATTTT. The encoded protein is CATSSDRGRNQPQHF.

This clone came up once. The chain joins TRBV30 to TRBJ2-2; 7 bases agree with TRBD1. CDR1 GTSNPN and CDR2 SVGIG come from the germline V gene (reference sequence). CDR3 length: 14 amino acids. V lost 3 bases and J lost 5; bases outside the gene matches: 6. DNA of the CDR3: TGTGCCTGGAGAAGGACAGGTTGGACCGGGGAGCTGTTTTTT. Its translation is CAWRRTGWTGELFF.

The chain links TRBV7-3 to TRBJ2-3, with 7 bases aligning to TRBD2. CDR1 SGHTA and CDR2 FQGTGA come from the germline V gene. The CDR3 loop spans 15 amino acids. Unmatched junction bases numbered 5, after V lost 3 bases and J lost 2 bases. The CDR3 protein is CASSLGLAATDTQYF. The CDR3 DNA sequence: TGTGCCAGCAGCTTGGGGCTAGCGGCCACAGATACGCAGTATTTT.

The V call is TRBV19, the J call TRBJ1-2; 8 nucleotides line up with TRBD1. This CDR3 contains 16 residues. Trimming took 5 bases from V and 5 from J; bases not matched to a gene: 13. The germline V gene encodes CDR1 LNHDA and CDR2 SQIVND (reference sequence). The chain's CDR3 is CASSSPGQASGYGYTF. DNA of the CDR3: TGTGCCAGTAGTTCGCCGGGACAGGCCTCTGGGTATGGCTACACCTTC.